Listed here is a single TCR beta chain. There is no known antigen for this receptor. No base-level quality is on record; no much larger clone is a single base apart. The sample originates from a study of graft-versus-host responses after intestinal transplantation (dated by TCRdb to the early 2020s). At the level of the whole study: The transplants that recipients got were multivisceral, liver-intestinal, or isolated intestinal. All recipients received anti-thymocyte globulin induction followed by maintenance tacrolimus and steroids for roughly three years. Bulk TCR-beta CDR3 sequencing was used to track graft-versus-host and host-versus-graft alloreactive T cell clones in the graft, circulation and bone marrow after intestinal transplantation. Alloreactive clones were identified by sequencing pre-transplant mixed lymphocyte reaction products and comparing them with unstimulated pre-transplant donor and recipient T cells. A peak of at least 4% donor T cells among recipient peripheral blood mononuclear cells was the definition used for donor T cell macrochimerism. Rather than being sequenced by the commercial service, samples from a few later patients were sequenced in-house on an Illumina MiSeq and processed with MiXCR. Of the approximately 24 intestinal transplant recipients enrolled in the cohort, one of whom was a retransplant, a few patients without pretransplant specimens were excluded. Here is what the overall study found, with its caveats: GvH clones were detected in recipient bone marrow, and some of these GvH clones were observed earlier in ileal mucosa or blood, consistent with an intestinal mucosal origin. Peak levels of circulating GvH clones were associated with declines in HvG clones early after transplant. Conclusions were limited by the relatively low number and heterogeneity of intestinal transplant patients. In patients with donor T cell macrochimerism, the allografts had high GvH to HvG T cell clonal ratios.

The library relied on the immunoSEQ multiplex PCR assay. In most patients, genomic DNA was isolated using the Qiagen DNeasy Blood and Tissue Kit and sent frozen to Adaptive Biotechnologies for TCR sequencing. High-throughput TCR-beta CDR3 sequencing of genomic DNA from most patients was performed by Adaptive Biotechnologies. Per the authors' processing: TCR sequencing data were retrieved from Adaptive's ImmunoSEQ software for around 19 patients, whereas a few other patients were processed with MiXCR and VDJtools. To correct CD4 versus CD8 sorting errors, any sequence found in both subsets at a frequency ratio below 5:1 was removed. CDR3 nucleotide sequences shared between donor and recipient were removed because the origin of such sequences could not be assigned. To count as alloreactive, a clone needed at least 2-fold expansion over unstimulated cells and a minimum CFSE-low frequency of 0.002% (template counts) or 0.001% (read counts). Clones were considered mappable if detected in sequenced pre-transplant spleen, lymph node, or MLR CFSE-low populations of the donor or recipient. Cumulative frequency of alloreactive clones was calculated as a percentage of all sequences weighted by copy number. TCRdb retrieved this table from immuneACCESS and kept in-frame rearrangements only. Not all clones are present; in checked studies, unresolved V genes account for under half, and no reason is known for the remainder. Clone size and V and J calls were adopted from that table, with D and trimming inferred from the DNA. The sample has roughly 81,000 clones on record, roughly four fifths of them singletons. Of the sample, 0.65% to 0.95% is held by the ten largest clones.

Sample time point, as interpreted from the label and publication: cells obtained before transplantation from donor or recipient. CD3+CD4+ and CD3+CD8+ populations were FACS-sorted from unstimulated pre-transplant donor and recipient cells taken from spleen or lymph nodes. The germline V gene gives CDR1 as KGHSH and CDR2 as LQKENI. The V and J ends are trimmed by 0 bases and 5 bases, leaving 7 bases between them. There are 13 amino acids in the CDR3, from cysteine to phenylalanine inclusive. The read is trimmed to its CDR3 DNA, 39 bases read in frame from base 1. Here the chain combines TRBV18 and TRBJ2-5, with TRBD1 perhaps the D gene, on 5 matching bases. The sequences come from unstimulated CD4+ T cells sorted from spleen or lymph node cells, collected before intestinal transplant. The clonotype originates from a human donor who received an intestinal transplant. The DNA is TGTGCCAGCTCACCACCGTCAGGGGAGACCCAGTACTTC. Its protein is CASSPPSGETQYF.